One and the same sample provided the 10 T cell receptor beta chains below, sequenced in a study of blood T cell repertoires in COVID-19. The method was immunoSEQ multiplex PCR; TCRdb's version includes in-frame clones alone and lacks a portion of them. The profile shows approximately 380,000 clones, about nine tenths of them singletons. The sample comprised PBMCs or T cells enriched from blood (not recorded which). Receptors originate from a woman aged 40 to 50 who had been exposed to COVID-19.

This clone was seen a handful of times. J is TRBJ1-2 and V is TRBV30; 10 bases line up with TRBD1. The CDR3 length is 14 residues. Germline CDR1 is GTSNPN and CDR2 is SVGIG (reference sequence). Unmatched junction bases numbered 8, after V lost 4 bases and J lost 6 bases. The CDR3 sequence: CAWTGGTGVHGYTF. CDR3 sequence (DNA): TGTGCCTGGACCGGTGGGACAGGGGTTCATGGCTACACCTTC.

This clone has just one count. The CDR3 here is CATNLGLGGNTIYF. The DNA of the CDR3 is TGTGCCACGAACCTAGGACTCGGTGGAAACACCATATATTTT. The J gene is TRBJ1-3, the V gene TRBV2; D is undetermined. The ends were cut back, 10 bases at V and 3 bases at J, with 16 bases in the middle. Germline CDR1 is SNHLY and CDR2 is FYNNEI. The CDR3 consists of 14 residues.

The chain recombines TRBV20-1 with TRBJ2-3; TRBD2 aligns across 7 bases. V was pared by 3 bases and J by 9 bases, with 6 bases of the junction left unmatched. Looked up from germline, CDR1 is DFQATT and CDR2 is SNEGSKA (reference sequence). There are 12 residues in the CDR3. In DNA form, the CDR3 reads TGCAGTGCTAGTCCCAGCGGGGTAACGCAGTATTTT. Translating it yields CSASPSGVTQYF.

This rearrangement joins TRBV27 to TRBJ2-7, with a possible D match to TRBD1 (6 bases). The CDR3 is 14 amino acids. The germline gives CDR1 MNHEY, CDR2 SMNVEV (reference sequence). V dropped 6 bases and J dropped 2 bases, with 14 bases sitting between them. The CDR3 DNA follows: TGTGCCAGCAGAACGACAGGACTCCCCTACGAGCAGTACTTC. Its translation is CASRTTGLPYEQYF.

This chain links TRBV5-1 with TRBJ1-6; D is perhaps TRBD1 (6 bases). Trimming left V 7 bases short and J 9 bases short, with 20 bases between. The germline gives CDR1 SGHRS, CDR2 YFSETQ. This CDR3 comprises 15 residues. The CDR3 here is CASRELGGWGSPLHF. The CDR3 DNA reads as TGCGCCAGCCGCGAGTTAGGGGGTTGGGGTTCACCCCTCCACTTT. The full variable domain, with the rest looked up from reference TRBV5-1 and TRBJ1-6, is KAGVTQTPRYLIKTRGQQVTLSCSPISGHRSVSWYQQTPGQGLQFLFEYFSETQRNKGNFPGRFSGRQFSNSRSEMNVSTLELGDSALYLCASRELGGWGSPLHFGNGTRLTVT.

This chain uses TRBV5-1 with TRBJ2-1; D remains ambiguous. V shed 0 bases and J shed 6 bases, with 10 bases lying between them. This CDR3 region has 14 residues. In germline, CDR1 is SGHRS, CDR2 YFSETQ. Here the CDR3 reads CASSLVNTLNEQFF. CDR3 sequence (DNA): TGCGCCAGCAGCTTGGTAAACACCCTCAATGAGCAGTTCTTC.

The genes are TRBV5-5 and TRBJ2-3; no clear D gene. Germline V gene lookup returns CDR1 SGHKS and CDR2 YYEKEE (reference sequence). V lost 0 bases and J 5 bases, leaving 10 bases between the germline ends. The CDR3 consists of 14 residues. CDR3 nucleotides: TGTGCCAGCAGCTTGGAAACCCCAGGAGATACGCAGTATTTT. This encodes CASSLETPGDTQYF.

This sequence joins TRBV6-6 and TRBJ1-1; TRBD1 matches at 7 bases. Germline V lookup: CDR1 MNHNY, CDR2 SVGAGI (reference sequence). After removal of 2 bases from V and 2 bases from J, the junction contained 8 bases not matched to a gene. The CDR3 sequence is 16 residues long. The CDR3 DNA reads as TGTGCCAGCAGTTACCCTACCGACAGGGTAAACACTGAAGCTTTCTTT. This encodes CASSYPTDRVNTEAFF.

The chain couples TRBV19 to TRBJ1-2; 7 nucleotides agree with TRBD1. J gave up 4 bases and V 4 bases, and 6 bases lay outside the gene matches. This CDR3 spans 14 amino acids. CDR1 is LNHDA and CDR2 is SQIVND in the germline V gene (reference sequence). CDR3: CASSTLQGFYGYTF. The CDR3 region has the DNA TGTGCCAGTAGTACTTTACAGGGGTTCTATGGCTACACCTTC.

This chain links TRBV5-4 with TRBJ1-1; D is undetermined. The CDR3 covers 15 residues. Germline CDR1 reads SGHNT; CDR2 reads YYREEE (reference sequence). V lost 1 base and J lost 0, with 10 bases in between. The CDR3 bases are TGTGCCAGCAGCTTGATGGCGGGGATGAACACTGAAGCTTTCTTT. Its translation is CASSLMAGMNTEAFF. Full variable domain (remainder filled in from reference TRBV5-4 and TRBJ1-1): ETGVTQSPTHLIKTRGQQVTLRCSSQSGHNTVSWYQQALGQGPQFIFQYYREEENGRGNFPPRFSGLQFPNYSSELNVNALELDDSALYLCASSLMAGMNTEAFFGQGTRLTVV.